This entry describes one TCR beta chain. Its antigen specificity is not known. Per-base qualities were not stored, and no clone one base away is much larger. The data stem from a study of blood T cell repertoires in COVID-19 (dated by TCRdb to the early 2020s). General notes on the study: Samples from collaborators originated in the United States, Italy and Spain and spanned both the acute and convalescent phases of COVID-19. The material from the prospective study consisted of cDNA or gDNA derived from T cells, B-cell-depleted T cells, or PBMCs. HLA class I and class II types, where available, came from metadata supplied by the sample provider rather than from assay-based typing. The repertoires were made available in a free public database intended to serve as a resource for research on the immune response to SARS-CoV-2. Deeply sampled blood TCRbeta repertoires from subjects exposed to, actively infected with, or recovered from COVID-19 were included in the dataset. Nearly every sample came with metadata listing a de-identified subject ID, COVID-19 status, age in years and sex. The samples were drawn from two sources: the first 160 participants of the ongoing ImmuneRACE study, and 950 to 1,500 subjects contributed by 6 global collaborators.

The paper's findings and limits, for the study overall: The amount of clinical and demographic metadata varied by source and participant and was provided uncurated.

TCRbeta CDR3 regions were amplified from genomic DNA by means of the immunoSEQ Assay, a bias-controlled multiplex PCR. In the source study's methods: The number of nucleated cells in each sample was estimated by amplification of reference gene primers within the assay. Sequence reads were collapsed and filtered to measure the absolute abundance of every unique TCRbeta CDR3 rearrangement. For each sample, productive Simpson clonality was calculated by taking the square root of Simpson's diversity index across productive rearrangements. This immuneACCESS table, as held by TCRdb, lists in-frame sequences with V and J called but not all clones. Of the missing ones, under half trace to an unresolved V gene in checked studies; the others have no known cause. That table furnishes V, J and clone size, whereas the DNA furnished D and trimming. A total of tens of thousands of clones appear in this sample, 87% of them only once. Under 1.2% of the sample goes to the ten largest clones.

The germline V gene (reference sequence) yields MNHEY for CDR1 and SMNVEV for CDR2. V is clipped by 6 bases and J by 6 bases, and the sequence between their germline boundaries is 14 bases long. Taken from cysteine to phenylalanine, the CDR3 has 13 residues. The DNA shown is the 39-base CDR3, in frame from base 1. The collaborating institutions used their own protocols to collect whole blood in K2EDTA tubes. Collaborator samples were shipped for TCRbeta analysis as frozen whole blood, isolated PBMCs, or DNA extracted from either sample type. This sequence uses TRBV27 and TRBJ2-5; no confident D gene assignment can be made. The material sequenced was peripheral blood. The TCR was taken from a human donor in a cohort sampled during active COVID-19. The CDR3 protein sequence reads: CASSPTGAQTQYF. The nucleotides read TGTGCCAGCAGCCCTACCGGAGCGCAGACCCAGTACTTC.